This entry is about one TCR beta chain. The antigen is undetermined. This specimen belongs to a study of T cell responses to AZD1222 COVID-19 vaccine. TCRdb keeps only in-frame clones here, not all; method: immunoSEQ multiplex PCR. The data contain approximately 170,000 clones, 91% of them singletons. Findings and limits, study-wide: Clonal diversity was possibly underestimated; the donors were predominantly white British and more often female. Close to half of all spike-specific TCRs reportedly target regions of the variants that are unmutated.

Here the sequenced sample was peripheral blood, taken on day 0 of AZD1222 vaccination. The clonotype originates from an adult in good health.

CDR3 in DNA: TGTGCCAGCAGGAGAGGGACCAGGGGTGTAGATGGCTACACCTTC. It translates to CASRRGTRGVDGYTF. The rearrangement joins TRBV7-2 to TRBJ1-2, with D possibly matching TRBD1 (6 bases). The CDR3 totals 15 residues. V was clipped by 6 bases and J by 6 bases, with 20 bases between them. Germline CDR1 reads SGHTA; CDR2 reads FQGNSA.